This entry describes one T cell receptor (beta chain). This CDR3 is 17 amino acids long. CDR1 and CDR2 (germline): ENHRY, SYGVKD. With V trimmed by 3 bases and J by 4 bases, 11 bases remained unmatched. The entry originates in a study of T cell responses to AZD1222 COVID-19 vaccine. Using immunoSEQ multiplex PCR, the repertoire was profiled, and TCRdb retains in-frame clones only, with some absent. The sample records roughly 100,000 clones, 85% to 90% being singletons. Sequenced here: peripheral blood, sampled on day 0 of AZD1222 vaccination. The origin of this receptor is an adult in good health. The V call is TRBV10-3, the J call TRBJ1-1; TRBD1 agrees at 10 bases. The CDR3: CAISDTDRGRGATEAFF. DNA of the CDR3: TGTGCCATCAGTGATACTGACAGGGGGCGAGGGGCCACTGAAGCTTTCTTT.